The 23 T cell receptor beta chains presented below share a single source sample, sequenced in a study of regulatory T cells in long-lasting Graves disease. iRepertoire HTBI primers and Arm-PCR of CDR3 regions built TCR beta libraries. In TCRdb, the multiplex PCR reads were re-called with MiXCR into one record per CDR3 protein. The sample contains about 420,000 distinct CDR3 sequences, roughly 15% of which appear only once. Time point here: newly diagnosed GD, antithyroid drugs for less than 3 months. The TCR library was prepared using RNA isolated from PBMCs. This sample was also put to use in a study of T cells in Graves' hyperthyroidism and ophthalmopathy.

The sequenced sample was peripheral blood mononuclear cells (PBMCs), obtained at new diagnosis, from a patient treated with antithyroid drugs. These TCRs come from a woman aged 18 to 35 with Graves disease.

The chain uses TRBV19 and TRBJ1-1, with 7 bases matching TRBD1. Trimming took 1 base from V and 5 from J; bases not matched to a gene: 7. This CDR3 has 15 amino acids. Germline V CDR1 and CDR2: LNHDA, SQIVND (reference sequence). DNA for the CDR3: TGTGCCAGTAGTATAGCCCCAGGGGGGGGTACTGAAGCTTTCTTT. Its translation: CASSIAPGGGTEAFF.

The J gene is TRBJ2-4, the V gene TRBV27; D may be TRBD1 (6 bases). CDR3 length: 17 amino acids. Trimming took off 4 bases at V and 2 bases at J, with 18 bases between the two ends. Germline V gene data show CDR1 as MNHEY and CDR2 as SMNVEV (reference sequence). The chain's CDR3 is CASSSHPTGSTKNIQYF. The CDR3 DNA follows: TGTGCCAGCAGTTCGCACCCCACAGGGAGTACCAAAAACATTCAGTACTTC.

This clonotype has ten or more counts. The chain has TRBV6-4 and TRBJ2-3; D unresolved. The CDR3 runs 15 residues. V gave up 0 bases and J gave up 0 bases, with 7 bases separating them. Per the germline V gene, CDR1 is MRHNA and CDR2 is SNTAGT. The CDR3 loop reads CASSDSAASTDTQYF. The CDR3 nucleotides read TGTGCCAGCAGTGACTCGGCGGCTAGCACAGATACGCAGTATTTT.

This clonotype was counted once. CDR3 DNA: TGTGCCAGCAGCGTAGAGGGGGGCGAGCAGTACTTC. This gives the protein CASSVEGGEQYF. This chain uses TRBV9 with TRBJ2-7; D may match TRBD1 or TRBD2 (6 bases each). The CDR3 is 12 residues long. In germline, CDR1 is SGDLS, CDR2 YYNGEE. V was cut by 0 bases and J by 6 bases, with 7 bases left in between.

This clonotype has only a few counts. This chain connects TRBV11-2 to TRBJ2-2; 8 nucleotides agree with TRBD2. Germline CDR1 reads SGHAT; CDR2 reads FQNNGV. The length of the CDR3 is 16 residues. The V and J ends lost 1 base and 6 bases, in that order; junction bases with no gene match: 7. CDR3 coding DNA: TGTGCCAGCAGCTTAGTGGGACTAGGAGAGGCCGGGGAGCTGTTTTTT. This encodes CASSLVGLGEAGELFF.

This clonotype was detected ten times or more. CDR3: CSARGLRETQYF. CDR3 nucleotide sequence: TGCAGTGCTAGAGGCCTACGAGAGACCCAGTACTTC. This sequence joins TRBV20-1 and TRBJ2-5, with D unresolved. Germline V gene sequence: CDR1 DFQATT, CDR2 SNEGSKA (reference sequence). Trimming left V 1 base short and J 4 bases short, with 7 bases between. The CDR3 consists of 12 residues.

Only a few counts were recorded for this clonotype. V is TRBV20-1 and J is TRBJ1-1; D not resolved. The CDR3 spans 10 residues. V lost 6 bases and J 7 bases, leaving 9 bases between the germline ends. Germline assignment: CDR1 DFQATT and CDR2 SNEGSKA (reference sequence). The chain's CDR3 is CSARTFEAFF. Here the CDR3 DNA reads TGCAGTGCCAGGACCTTTGAAGCTTTCTTT.

The sample holds a few counts of this clonotype. The V call is TRBV19, the J call TRBJ1-1, with D possibly being TRBD1 (5 bases). The germline V gene encodes CDR1 LNHDA and CDR2 SQIVND (reference sequence). The CDR3 length is 14 residues. V dropped 3 bases and J dropped 0 bases, with 8 bases sitting between them. The CDR3 sequence: CASSMTVMNTEAFF. CDR3 nucleotides: TGTGCCAGTAGTATGACAGTTATGAACACTGAAGCTTTCTTT.

This clonotype was picked up a small number of times. This chain joins TRBV7-2 and TRBJ2-7, with unresolved D. Germline V gene lookup returns CDR1 SGHTA and CDR2 FQGNSA. This CDR3 has 13 residues. With 5 bases removed from V and 2 bases from J, the gap between germline ends came to 10 bases. The CDR3 loop is CASSVRLPYEQYF. The CDR3 DNA follows: TGTGCCAGCAGCGTTCGTTTGCCCTACGAGCAGTACTTC.

This clonotype was seen a few times. This chain connects TRBV4-3 to TRBJ1-1; D is uncertain. The CDR3 is 16 residues long. The V end lost 0 bases, the J end lost 4 bases, and 15 bases lay between the germline ends. Germline V gives CDR1 LGHNA, CDR2 YSLEER. The CDR3 sequence is CASSQDNSRFGTEAFF. CDR3 coding DNA: TGCGCCAGCAGCCAAGACAACAGCCGTTTCGGCACTGAAGCTTTCTTT.

This clonotype was seen many times. The V and J genes are TRBV7-6 and TRBJ2-7, with 16 nucleotides matching TRBD2. The ends lost 5 bases at V and 4 bases at J; junction bases unmatched: 5. The CDR3 is 16 amino acids. The germline CDR1 and CDR2 sequences are SGHVS and FNYEAQ. DNA for the CDR3: TGTGCCAGCAGCCTGGGGACTAGCGGGAGGGCTTACGAGCAGTACTTC. It translates to CASSLGTSGRAYEQYF.

The CDR3 bases are TGTGCCAGTAGCCCCCTCCGAGACACTGAAGCTTTCTTT. Its protein is CASSPLRDTEAFF. The chain carries TRBV19 and TRBJ1-1; unclear D gene. This CDR3 has 13 amino acids. Germline assignment: CDR1 LNHDA and CDR2 SQIVND (reference sequence). V was trimmed by 6 bases and J by 3 bases, leaving 11 bases between them. The entire variable domain, with the rest obtained from reference TRBV19 and TRBJ1-1, is as follows: DGGITQSPKYLFRKEGQNVTLSCEQNLNHDAMYWYRQDPGQGLRLIYYSQIVNDFQKGDIAEGYSVSREKKESFPLTVTSAQKNPTAFYLCASSPLRDTEAFFGQGTRLTVV.

Comment on this clonotype: A much larger clone differs by one base, so this may be a read error. V gene TRBV29-1 combines with J gene TRBJ2-7; 7 nucleotides align to TRBD2. Germline V gene lookup returns CDR1 SQVTM and CDR2 ANQGSEA. V lost 7 bases, J lost 6 bases, and 9 bases stayed unmatched. CDR3 size: 12 residues. DNA for the CDR3: TGCAGCGCTGGGACTAACGGGATCGAGCAGTACTTC. It specifies CSAGTNGIEQYF.

This clonotype occurred many times. The V call is TRBV20-1, the J call TRBJ2-1; the match to TRBD2 covers 16 bases. CDR1 DFQATT and CDR2 SNEGSKA come from the germline V gene (reference sequence). The V and J ends lost 4 bases and 14 bases, in that order; junction bases with no gene match: 8. This CDR3 comprises 14 residues. Here the CDR3 reads CSATGTSGRASEFF. In DNA, the CDR3 is TGCAGTGCTACTGGGACTAGCGGGAGGGCCTCGGAGTTCTTC.

There are many counts of this clonotype. The V and J genes are TRBV11-2 and TRBJ2-3; tentative D call: TRBD2 (7 bases). The length of the CDR3 is 14 residues. Germline V gene lookup returns CDR1 SGHAT and CDR2 FQNNGV. Trimming took off 0 bases at V and 4 bases at J, with 8 bases between the two ends. CDR3 region: CASSLEGGPDTQYF. CDR3 DNA: TGTGCCAGCAGCTTAGAGGGGGGGCCAGATACGCAGTATTTT.

This clonotype came up a few times. V usage is TRBV3-1 and J usage is TRBJ2-3; TRBD1 agrees at 8 bases. CDR3 length: 16 residues. The V gene end was trimmed by 3 bases and the J gene end by 5 bases; junction bases not matched to a gene: 10. CDR1 and CDR2 from the germline V gene are LGHDT and YNNKEL (reference sequence). The CDR3 DNA reads TGTGCCAGCAGCCAGGGCCCCCAGGGGGCGGGAGATACGCAGTATTTT. It translates to CASSQGPQGAGDTQYF.

This clonotype was recorded at least ten times. CDR3 in DNA: TGTGCCAGCAGCCCCCGGGGACAGGGGGTAGGAAGGGTGCAGTTCTTC. This codes for CASSPRGQGVGRVQFF. The gene calls are TRBV7-9 and TRBJ2-1; 11 nucleotides align to TRBD1. This CDR3 contains 16 residues. Germline CDR1 and CDR2: SEHNR and FQNEAQ (reference sequence). The ends lost 5 bases at V and 12 bases at J; junction bases unmatched: 15.

The rearrangement joins TRBV19 to TRBJ2-2; D uncertain. The germline V gene has CDR1 LNHDA and CDR2 SQIVND (reference sequence). V was clipped by 4 bases and J by 4 bases, with 16 bases between them. CDR3 length equals 16 residues. CDR3 region: CASSTNRVFSTGELFF. CDR3 DNA: TGTGCCAGTAGTACAAATAGAGTATTTAGCACCGGGGAGCTGTTTTTT.

Ten or more counts support this clonotype. The CDR3 does not close with the conserved phenylalanine or tryptophan, likely indicating a read error. The chain employs TRBV7-6 and TRBJ2-1, with TRBD2 matching 10 bases. The CDR3 spans 16 residues. The germline V gene encodes CDR1 SGHVS and CDR2 FNYEAQ. V lost 4 bases and J lost 2; bases outside the gene matches: 5. CDR3 bases: TGTGCCAGCAGCTACGATAGCGGGAGGACCTACAATGAGCAGTTCCTC. Its protein product is CASSYDSGRTYNEQFL.

This clonotype was observed many times. The J gene is TRBJ1-2, the V gene TRBV30; D gene unclear. This CDR3 comprises 12 residues. CDR1 and CDR2 from the germline V gene are GTSNPN and SVGIG (reference sequence). Trimming shortened V by 5 bases and J by 5 bases, and 12 bases separated the two germline ends. CDR3 residues: CAWGAPSYGYTF. CDR3 nucleotide sequence: TGTGCCTGGGGTGCCCCCTCGTATGGCTACACCTTC.

Concerning this clonotype itself: The likely explanation is a read error, given a far larger clone one base away. V gene TRBV7-2 combines with J gene TRBJ2-1; tentative D call: TRBD2 (5 bases). Looked up from germline, CDR1 is SGHTA and CDR2 is FQGNSA. This CDR3 is 14 amino acids long. CDR3 DNA: TGTGCCAGCACCTTAGTTGGGAGTGTGAATGAGCAGTTCTTC. Translation: CASTLVGSVNEQFF.

In this sample, this clonotype turned up many times. The chain couples TRBV12-3 or TRBV12-4 to TRBJ2-1; TRBD2 might be the D (5 bases). V lost 6 bases and J lost 9, with 9 bases in between. CDR3 size: 11 residues. The CDR3 DNA follows: TGTGCCAGCAGACTAGGGATTGAGCAGTTCTTC. Amino acids: CASRLGIEQFF.

The V gene is TRBV29-1, the J gene TRBJ1-2; 8 nucleotides match TRBD1. Germline V gene sequence: CDR1 SQVTM, CDR2 ANQGSEA. Losses at the gene ends were 3 bases for V and 5 bases for J; bases not matched to a gene: 5. The CDR3 covers 13 residues. CDR3 sequence (DNA): TGCAGCGTTGACGGGACAGGTGGATATGGCTACACCTTC. Amino acids: CSVDGTGGYGYTF.